A selection of T cell receptor beta chains follows, all from one sample in a study of blood T cell repertoires in COVID-19. Using immunoSEQ multiplex PCR, the repertoire was profiled, and TCRdb retains in-frame clones only, with some absent. The table lists hundreds of thousands of clones, around four fifths of them singletons. The sequenced material came from peripheral blood. All receptors come from a woman aged 45 to 65 with acute or convalescent COVID-19. Each CDR3 is given with its conserved first and last residue. D genes are given only for firm matches. The listing skips clone size in some rows; elsewhere it reads once, few, many or a size class.

v_gene	len	d_gene	j_gene	abundance	CDR3aa
TRBV7-3	15	TRBD1	TRBJ1-1	NA	CASSLIGQGVTEAFF
TRBV2	15	TRBD1	TRBJ1-6	NA	CASRLQGVQDSPLHF
TRBV11-2	12	TRBD1	TRBJ1-1	NA	CASSKTGTEAFF
TRBV19	15	NA	TRBJ2-1	NA	CASSIPLRTGNEQFF
TRBV18	15	NA	TRBJ2-3	NA	CASSLVLVSTDTQYF
TRBV3-1/TRBV3-2	17	TRBD2	TRBJ2-2	NA	CASSQRTSGSNTGELFF
TRBV6-5	14	NA	TRBJ2-1	NA	CASSYLGRSNEQFF
TRBV28	12	NA	TRBJ1-2	NA	CASSTRSYGYTF
TRBV11-2	18	NA	TRBJ2-6	NA	CASSLWGGPLSGANVLTF
TRBV20-1	11	NA	TRBJ1-3	few	CSASAGNTIYF
TRBV20-1	15	TRBD2	TRBJ2-7	NA	CSASGLTSATYEQYF
TRBV6-6	12	NA	TRBJ2-5	NA	CASSSVQETQYF
TRBV24-1	16	NA	TRBJ2-3	NA	CATSDPSVELGDTQYF
TRBV11-3	15	NA	TRBJ1-5	NA	CASSFSGGSNQPQHF
TRBV13	15	TRBD1	TRBJ2-7	NA	CASSFTGAPPYEQYF
TRBV24-1	11	NA	TRBJ2-1	NA	CATARVDEQFF
TRBV25-1	15	TRBD1	TRBJ1-2	NA	CASSKGTGINYGYTF
TRBV19	14	NA	TRBJ2-7	NA	CATSGRRGSYEQYF
TRBV2	15	TRBD1	TRBJ2-7	NA	CASSPAGTGDYEQYF
TRBV7-9	15	TRBD2	TRBJ2-7	NA	CASSFSLAGVLEQYF
TRBV6-5	14	NA	TRBJ1-1	NA	CASSPGALNTEAFF
TRBV27	15	NA	TRBJ1-1	NA	CASSLHQVVDTEAFF